The 31 T cell receptor beta chains reported below all come from one sample, sequenced in a study of Ad26.COV2.S vaccination and SARS-CoV-2 variants. Profiling relied on immunoSEQ multiplex PCR, and the TCRdb table lists in-frame clones only, not all of them. The data contain over 110,000 clones, about nine tenths of them seen just once; the ten biggest clones take up less than 6%. The material sequenced was peripheral blood, taken after recovery from COVID-19. The receptors here all came from a human donor who had recovered from COVID-19.

DNA of the CDR3: TGCGCCAGCAGCTTCGGGGGGCGCGAAGCTTTCTTT. Translating it yields CASSFGGREAFF. This sequence joins TRBV5-1 and TRBJ1-1, with D possibly matching TRBD1 (6 bases). The V end lost 2 bases, the J end lost 8 bases, and 10 bases lay between the germline ends. The CDR3 has 12 residues. Germline assignment: CDR1 SGHRS and CDR2 YFSETQ.

For the CDR3, the DNA is TGCGCCAGCAGTGAGTCGACAGGGCGAGGGACCCAGTACTTC. It is translated as CASSESTGRGTQYF. This chain links TRBV10-1 with TRBJ2-5, with 7 bases lining up with TRBD1. CDR3 length equals 14 residues. The germline V gene encodes CDR1 WNHNN and CDR2 SYGVQD (reference sequence). Trimming at V came to 0 bases and at J to 7 bases, leaving 5 bases not matched to a gene.

The chain couples TRBV11-3 to TRBJ2-5; D gene ambiguous. Germline values: CDR1 SGHNT, CDR2 YENEEA. V gave up 0 bases and J gave up 2 bases, with 7 bases separating them. This CDR3 has 14 amino acids. This CDR3 reads CASSLDQQQETQYF. DNA for the CDR3: TGTGCCAGCAGCTTAGATCAACAGCAAGAGACCCAGTACTTC.

This clone was seen more than once but under ten times. The chain recombines TRBV11-2 with TRBJ1-3; TRBD1 matches 7 bases. Trimming at V came to 4 bases and at J to 2 bases, leaving 11 bases not matched to a gene. CDR3 length: 17 residues. The germline V gene encodes CDR1 SGHAT and CDR2 FQNNGV. The CDR3 DNA sequence: TGTGCCAGCAGCTCACGACGACAGGGAGCTACTGGAAACACCATATATTTT. This translates into CASSSRRQGATGNTIYF. Supplemented by reference TRBV11-2 and TRBJ1-3, the full variable domain reads EAGVAQSPRYKIIEKRQSVAFWCNPISGHATLYWYQQILGQGPKLLIQFQNNGVVDDSQLPKDRFSAERLKGVDSTLKIQPAKLEDSAVYLCASSSRRQGATGNTIYFGEGSWLTVV.

The chain uses TRBV6-5 and TRBJ1-1; no definite D call. This CDR3 has 10 residues. V gave up 7 bases and J gave up 7 bases, with 7 bases separating them. Germline values: CDR1 MNHEY, CDR2 SVGAGI. Here the CDR3 reads CASIGSEAFF. The CDR3 nucleotides read TGTGCCAGCATCGGAAGTGAAGCTTTCTTT.

This chain links TRBV11-2 with TRBJ2-7; TRBD1 matches 12 bases. The germline gives CDR1 SGHAT, CDR2 FQNNGV. The ends lost 5 bases at V and 5 bases at J; junction bases unmatched: 7. There are 15 residues in the CDR3. The CDR3 sequence is CASSLWDRGRNEQYF. The CDR3 DNA is TGTGCCAGCAGCCTTTGGGACAGGGGGCGGAACGAGCAGTACTTC.

This chain links TRBV7-2 with TRBJ2-1, with D maybe TRBD2 (6 bases). Germline CDR1 SGHTA, CDR2 FQGNSA. V lost 1 base, J lost 7 bases, and 14 bases lay in between. The CDR3 is made up of 15 amino acids. In nucleotides, the CDR3 is TGTGCCAGCAGCTTAGGCAAGGGAGGAGGGAATGAGCAGTTCTTC. This codes for CASSLGKGGGNEQFF.

The V gene is TRBV28, the J gene TRBJ2-2, with D tentatively TRBD1 (6 bases). The CDR3 covers 16 residues. The germline V gene encodes CDR1 MDHEN and CDR2 SYDVKM. V was trimmed by 1 base and J by 3 bases, leaving 12 bases between them. The CDR3 coding sequence is TGTGCCAGCAGTTTATCTCAGGGGCGGGACACCGGGGAGCTGTTTTTT. Protein: CASSLSQGRDTGELFF.

The chain has TRBV2 and TRBJ1-3; D uncertain. Germline CDR1 reads SNHLY; CDR2 reads FYNNEI. The CDR3 loop spans 14 amino acids. The V and J ends lost 4 bases and 0 bases respectively, with 7 bases between them. CDR3 nucleotides: TGTGCCAGCAGTGTCGGGAGCTCTGGAAACACCATATATTTT. It encodes CASSVGSSGNTIYF.

Details on this clone: The sample carries other DNA sequences with the same CDR3. The chain couples TRBV28 to TRBJ2-7; 7 bases line up with TRBD2. Germline CDR1 is MDHEN and CDR2 is SYDVKM. This CDR3 spans 13 amino acids. V shed 3 bases, J shed 1 base, and the junction held 0 bases outside the gene matches. In DNA, the CDR3 is TGTGCCAGCAGTTTCGGGGGGTCCTACGAGCAGTACTTC. It specifies CASSFGGSYEQYF.

This clone has just one count. This chain connects TRBV19 to TRBJ2-7; 7 positions match TRBD2. Trimming at V came to 5 bases and at J to 7 bases, leaving 17 bases not matched to a gene. This CDR3 is built from 16 residues. Germline V CDR1 and CDR2: LNHDA, SQIVND (reference sequence). The CDR3 DNA is TGTGCCAGTAGTTTGCGAGCGGGAAGTTCACCAACAGAGCAGTACTTC. Protein: CASSLRAGSSPTEQYF. The full variable domain, in which reference TRBV19 and TRBJ2-7 provide the parts outside the CDR3, is DGGITQSPKYLFRKEGQNVTLSCEQNLNHDAMYWYRQDPGQGLRLIYYSQIVNDFQKGDIAEGYSVSREKKESFPLTVTSAQKNPTAFYLCASSLRAGSSPTEQYFGPGTRLTVT.

Concerning this clone: One junction end disagrees with the germline gene, perhaps due to a read error. V and J are TRBV11-2 and TRBJ2-7, with D unresolved. Germline CDR1 is SGHAT and CDR2 is FQNNGV. CDR3 size: 12 residues. CDR3 nucleotide sequence: TGTGCCAGCAGCCTAGACACGGTGGTTTCGTACTTC. Translating gives CASSLDTVVSYF.

J is TRBJ2-7 and V is TRBV6-6; D is unclear. CDR3 length equals 12 residues. The germline gives CDR1 MNHNY, CDR2 SVGAGI (reference sequence). Between the trimmed V and J ends, which lost 2 bases and 7 bases, there was a span of 9 bases. The CDR3 bases are TGTGCCAGCAGTTACCTTCTTGGGGAGCAGTACTTC. This translates into CASSYLLGEQYF.

V gene TRBV20-1 combines with J gene TRBJ1-1; possible D gene TRBD1, 6 bases. The germline V and J ends were trimmed by 6 bases and 6 bases, with 11 bases remaining between them. CDR1 is DFQATT and CDR2 is SNEGSKA in the germline V gene (reference sequence). CDR3 length: 11 amino acids. The CDR3 nucleotides read TGCAGTGCAGGGGGACGCCCTGAAGCTTTCTTT. Its translation is CSAGGRPEAFF.

The chain links TRBV13 to TRBJ1-2, with D possibly TRBD1 on 6 matching bases. V was trimmed by 5 bases and J by 9 bases, leaving 25 bases between them. Germline CDR1 is PRHDT and CDR2 is FYEKMQ (reference sequence). CDR3 length: 16 residues. The CDR3 region is CASSRRGVRTESSYTF. The DNA of the CDR3 is TGTGCCAGCAGCCGAAGGGGCGTCCGGACAGAGTCAAGCTACACCTTC.

The chain uses TRBV29-1 and TRBJ1-2; D call uncertain. The germline V gene encodes CDR1 SQVTM and CDR2 ANQGSEA. The V gene lost 6 bases and the J gene lost 0 bases, with 11 bases spanning the gap. The CDR3 runs to 13 residues. The DNA for the CDR3 is TGCAGCGTCCCGGGCCTCACTAACTATGGCTACACCTTC. Translation gives CSVPGLTNYGYTF.

This clone has only a few counts. The CDR3 DNA is TGTGCCAGCAGCTTAAGCACAGCTTATAGCAATCAGCCCCAGCATTTT. It specifies CASSLSTAYSNQPQHF. V usage is TRBV7-9 and J usage is TRBJ1-5; D is undetermined. The CDR3 has 16 residues. Germline CDR1 is SEHNR and CDR2 is FQNEAQ (reference sequence). Trimming left V 2 bases short and J 0 bases short, with 11 bases between. The full variable domain, its missing parts supplied by reference TRBV7-9 and TRBJ1-5, is DTGVSQNPRHKITKRGQNVTFRCDPISEHNRLYWYRQTLGQGPEFLTYFQNEAQLEKSRLLSDRFSAERPKGSFSTLEIQRTEQGDSAMYLCASSLSTAYSNQPQHFGDGTRLSIL.

The chain combines TRBV7-2 with TRBJ1-1; tentatively, D is TRBD1 (6 bases). The CDR3 runs 13 residues. CDR1 is SGHTA, CDR2 FQGNSA, per germline. Trimming pared 5 bases from V and 0 bases from J, leaving 7 bases between. The CDR3 region has the DNA TGTGCCAGCAGCGGACAGCTGAACACTGAAGCTTTCTTT. It yields the protein CASSGQLNTEAFF. Looking up the rest from reference TRBV7-2 and TRBJ1-1 gives the full variable domain: GAGVSQSPSNKVTEKGKDVELRCDPISGHTALYWYRQSLGQGLEFLIYFQGNSAPDKSGLPSDRFSAERTGGSVSTLTIQRTQQEDSAVYLCASSGQLNTEAFFGQGTRLTVV.

The chain uses TRBV18 and TRBJ2-7; D unresolved. Germline CDR1 is KGHSH and CDR2 is LQKENI. The CDR3 sequence is 13 residues long. V lost 0 bases to trimming and J lost 3 bases, with 6 bases between them. This chain's CDR3 is CASSPPLFYEQYF. The DNA of the CDR3 is TGTGCCAGCTCACCACCGCTGTTCTACGAGCAGTACTTC. The full variable domain, in which reference TRBV18 and TRBJ2-7 provide the parts outside the CDR3, is NAGVMQNPRHLVRRRGQEARLRCSPMKGHSHVYWYRQLPEEGLKFMVYLQKENIIDESGMPKERFSAEFPKEGPSILRIQQVVRGDSAAYFCASSPPLFYEQYFGPGTRLTVT.

The gene calls are TRBV6-6 and TRBJ2-2, with D perhaps TRBD2 (6 bases). This CDR3 is 13 amino acids long. Germline V gene data show CDR1 as MNHNY and CDR2 as SVGAGI (reference sequence). With 2 bases removed from V and 6 bases from J, the gap between germline ends came to 7 bases. This chain's CDR3 is CASSYRDSGELFF. The CDR3 region has the DNA TGTGCCAGCAGTTACCGGGACTCCGGGGAGCTGTTTTTT.

Regarding this clone: Within the sample, other DNA sequences also encode this same CDR3. The rearrangement uses TRBV6-1 and TRBJ1-2, with D tentatively TRBD1 (5 bases). Trimming shortened V by 3 bases and J by 8 bases, and 7 bases separated the two germline ends. The CDR3 length is 11 residues. The germline CDR1 and CDR2 sequences are MNHNS and SASEGT. The DNA of the CDR3 is TGTGCCAGCAGTGAGTCAGGGGGCTACACCTTC. This sequence encodes CASSESGGYTF.

V gene TRBV28 combines with J gene TRBJ1-2; D might be TRBD1 (5 bases). This CDR3 comprises 8 residues. CDR1 is MDHEN, CDR2 SYDVKM, per germline. CDR3 DNA: TGTGCAGGGGATGGCTACACCTTC. Amino acid sequence: CAGDGYTF.

The chain links TRBV23-1 to TRBJ1-1, with D maybe TRBD1 (6 bases). TRBV23-1 is flagged as an ORF with uncertain function. V lost 2 bases, J lost 1 base, and 8 bases lay in between. The CDR3 length is 14 residues. CDR3 in DNA: TGCGCCAGCAGTCAACGGGGGCGGAACACTGAAGCTTTCTTT. This sequence encodes CASSQRGRNTEAFF.

The chain recombines TRBV6-5 with TRBJ1-2; tentatively, D is TRBD1 (5 bases). The CDR3 covers 12 residues. The V and J ends lost 6 bases and 8 bases respectively, with 13 bases between them. Germline CDR1 and CDR2: MNHEY and SVGAGI. The DNA for the CDR3 is TGTGCCAGCAGACAGACGTGGGGCGGCTACACCTTC. Protein: CASRQTWGGYTF.

As for this clone: Other DNA sequences in the same sample also yield this CDR3. The CDR3 DNA sequence: TGTGCCAGCAGCCCCGCAGGAAACACCATATATTTT. Amino acids: CASSPAGNTIYF. This rearrangement joins TRBV7-9 to TRBJ1-3; D gene ambiguous. CDR1 is SEHNR, CDR2 FQNEAQ, per germline (reference sequence). V lost 5 bases and J lost 4, with 6 bases in between. There are 12 residues in the CDR3.

The chain is built from TRBV7-9 and TRBJ2-1, with 9 bases identical to TRBD1. The CDR3 totals 16 residues. Looked up from germline, CDR1 is SEHNR and CDR2 is FQNEAQ (reference sequence). V lost 5 bases and J lost 9; bases outside the gene matches: 14. The CDR3 is CASSHRQGDFKIEQFF. The CDR3 DNA sequence: TGTGCCAGCAGCCATAGACAGGGGGATTTCAAGATTGAGCAGTTCTTC.

This chain joins TRBV28 and TRBJ1-5, with D hard to call. Trimming pared 3 bases from V and 1 base from J, leaving 7 bases between. CDR3 size: 14 residues. CDR1 MDHEN and CDR2 SYDVKM come from the germline V gene. CDR3 in DNA: TGTGCCAGCAGTTTGGTCTTGAGCAATCAGCCCCAGCATTTT. The encoded protein is CASSLVLSNQPQHF. The full variable domain, its missing parts supplied by reference TRBV28 and TRBJ1-5, is DVKVTQSSRYLVKRTGEKVFLECVQDMDHENMFWYRQDPGLGLRLIYFSYDVKMKEKGDIPEGYSVSREKKERFSLILESASTNQTSMYLCASSLVLSNQPQHFGDGTRLSIL.

This clone was counted between two and nine times. V usage is TRBV19 and J usage is TRBJ1-2; D unclear. This CDR3 has 13 residues. The V end lost 4 bases, the J end lost 2 bases, and 8 bases lay between the germline ends. CDR1 and CDR2 (germline): LNHDA, SQIVND (reference sequence). CDR3 coding DNA: TGTGCCAGTAGTAAGGAGCACAACTATGGCTACACCTTC. Translation gives CASSKEHNYGYTF.

The rearrangement uses TRBV19 and TRBJ1-2; TRBD1 is a possible D gene (6 bases). This CDR3 comprises 15 residues. Germline values: CDR1 LNHDA, CDR2 SQIVND (reference sequence). V lost 3 bases and J 8 bases, leaving 19 bases between the germline ends. The CDR3 DNA is TGTGCCAGTAGTATCGACAGGTGGGGCTTGACGGGCTACACCTTC. Amino acid sequence: CASSIDRWGLTGYTF. The whole variable domain, remainder taken from reference TRBV19 and TRBJ1-2, is DGGITQSPKYLFRKEGQNVTLSCEQNLNHDAMYWYRQDPGQGLRLIYYSQIVNDFQKGDIAEGYSVSREKKESFPLTVTSAQKNPTAFYLCASSIDRWGLTGYTFGSGTRLTVV.

The CDR3 region is CATRDRHRTGQNEQFF. DNA for the CDR3: TGTGCCACCAGAGACCGTCACAGGACAGGGCAAAATGAGCAGTTCTTC. The gene calls are TRBV24-1 and TRBJ2-1, with 8 bases aligning to TRBD1. CDR3 length: 16 residues. Germline CDR1 and CDR2: KGHDR and SFDVKD. V was clipped by 7 bases and J by 7 bases; unmatched bases: 14.

The chain carries TRBV10-2 and TRBJ2-2, with a tentative D call TRBD1 (6 bases). The CDR3 length is 17 residues. With 4 bases removed from V and 4 bases from J, the gap between germline ends came to 19 bases. Looked up from germline, CDR1 is WSHSY and CDR2 is SAAADI. Here the CDR3 DNA reads TGCGCCAGCAGTGCCCGGGGCAGGGGATCTTTCACCGGGGAGCTGTTTTTT. It is translated as CASSARGRGSFTGELFF.